The rows below give T cell receptor beta chains drawn from one sample of a study of blood T cell repertoires in COVID-19. Here immunoSEQ multiplex PCR was the method, and the copy in TCRdb shows in-frame clones only, minus some. Among around 150,000 clones, about 72% were seen once, and the ten largest hold roughly 11%. Specimen: peripheral blood. The receptors were gathered from a man aged 60 to 69 who had recovered from COVID-19. CDR3s include the opening cysteine and the closing phenylalanine or tryptophan. A D gene is named only where the DNA matches it firmly. Clone size is given for some rows only: seen once, a few or many times, or a class if the clone is expanded.

-	-	TRBV12-3/TRBV12-4	TRBJ2-4	CASSLAEANIQYF	TGTGCCAGCAGTTTAGCCGAGGCGAACATTCAGTACTTC
-	TRBD2	TRBV19	TRBJ2-2	CASSTLAGGNTGELFF	TGTGCCAGTAGTACACTAGCGGGAGGCAACACCGGGGAGCTGTTTTTT
-	TRBD1	TRBV3-1/TRBV3-2	TRBJ2-7	CASSQDRTGGSYEQYF	TGTGCCAGCAGCCAAGATCGGACAGGGGGAAGCTACGAGCAGTACTTC
-	TRBD1	TRBV5-6	TRBJ2-7	CASSPDRANYEQYF	TGTGCCAGCAGCCCGGACAGGGCAAACTACGAGCAGTACTTC
many	-	TRBV13	TRBJ1-1	CASSLGRGAEAFF	TGTGCCAGCAGCTTAGGCAGGGGCGCTGAAGCTTTCTTT
-	-	TRBV28	TRBJ2-3	CASSALGQTQYF	TGTGCCAGCAGTGCCTTAGGACAGACGCAGTATTTT
-	-	TRBV30	TRBJ1-5	CAWSRREGRGIPSNQPQHF	TGTGCCTGGAGTAGGCGCGAGGGCAGGGGAATCCCTAGCAATCAGCCCCAGCATTTT
-	TRBD1	TRBV19	TRBJ2-1	CASRRTGDGNEQFF	TGTGCCAGTAGAAGGACAGGGGACGGCAATGAGCAGTTCTTC
-	-	TRBV19	TRBJ1-1	CASSIRRGNTEAFF	TGTGCCAGTAGTATTCGGCGGGGGAACACTGAAGCTTTCTTT
once	-	TRBV4-3	TRBJ2-3	CASSWRAGTDTQYF	TGCGCCAGCAGCTGGAGGGCTGGGACAGATACGCAGTATTTT
-	TRBD1	TRBV25-1	TRBJ1-2	CASTSGQGVYGYTF	TGTGCCAGCACCTCGGGACAGGGGGTTTATGGCTACACCTTC
-	-	TRBV19	TRBJ2-7	CASSETVSSYEQYF	TGTGCCAGTAGCGAGACAGTTTCTTCCTACGAGCAGTACTTC
-	-	TRBV29-1	TRBJ2-2	CSVVQGGNTGELFF	TGCAGCGTTGTGCAGGGAGGTAACACCGGGGAGCTGTTTTTT
-	TRBD1	TRBV6-5	TRBJ2-2	CASRRTGGNTGELFF	TGTGCCAGCAGACGGACAGGGGGGAACACCGGGGAGCTGTTTTTT
-	-	TRBV2	TRBJ1-5	CASSEAPRGSNQPQHF	TGTGCCAGCAGTGAAGCGCCCAGGGGTTCGAATCAGCCCCAGCATTTT
-	-	TRBV4-2	TRBJ1-1	CASSPRGRGRLTEAFF	TGTGCCAGCAGCCCGCGGGGCCGGGGAAGGTTAACTGAAGCTTTCTTT
-	TRBD1	TRBV3-1/TRBV3-2	TRBJ2-1	CASSHATGAISYNEQFF	TGTGCCAGCAGCCACGCGACAGGGGCCATCTCCTACAATGAGCAGTTCTTC
few	TRBD1	TRBV19	TRBJ2-2	CASSPGTGNTGELFF	TGTGCCAGTAGCCCCGGGACAGGGAACACCGGGGAGCTGTTTTTT
-	TRBD1	TRBV19	TRBJ1-2	CASSTTGQGIHGYTF	TGTGCCAGTAGTACAACCGGACAGGGTATTCATGGCTACACCTTC
-	TRBD1	TRBV24-1	TRBJ2-1	CATTGTGGEDYNEQFF	TGTGCCACCACCGGGACAGGGGGCGAGGACTACAATGAGCAGTTCTTC
-	TRBD1	TRBV4-1	TRBJ2-4	CASSQETGLAKNIQYF	TGCGCCAGCAGCCAAGAGACAGGGCTAGCCAAAAACATTCAGTACTTC